This TCR beta chain is drawn from a study of patients and donors after allogeneic stem cell transplantation. TCRdb itself ran the RT-PCR reads through MiXCR, one entry per CDR3 protein. The sample carries roughly 880,000 distinct CDR3 sequences, under 20% recorded once. This clonotype was seen a few times. The TCR originated in a human donor who was either an allogeneic HSCT recipient or a stem cell or donor lymphocyte infusion donor (not recorded which). It is not recorded whose cells these are; they may come from a transplant donor. Sequencing used blood, either unsorted or a sorted T cell fraction (not recorded which).

The DNA of the CDR3 is TGTGCCAGCAGCGAGGACAGGTCCTCCTATAATTCACCCCTCCACTTT. The encoded protein is CASSEDRSSYNSPLHF. The chain carries TRBV5-6 and TRBJ1-6; 7 bases agree with TRBD1. J was trimmed by 0 bases and V by 4 bases; bases with no gene match: 4. CDR1 SGHDT and CDR2 YYEEEE come from the germline V gene. This CDR3 is 16 amino acids long.